These T cell receptor beta chains were read from a single sample in a study of blood T cell repertoires in COVID-19. TCRdb keeps only in-frame clones here, not all; method: immunoSEQ multiplex PCR. In the table there are roughly 180,000 clones, about 93% of which are singletons. Sequencing used peripheral blood. The receptors were gathered from a man between 25 and 39 years old with COVID-19, enrolled during active disease. CDR3s leave out the opening cysteine and the closing phenylalanine or tryptophan. Fields, in order: D gene, V gene, CDR3 protein. A D gene is named only where the DNA matches it firmly.

d_call: TRBD1; v_call: TRBV30; cdr3_aa: AWSVPAGGISGNTIY
d_call: NA; v_call: TRBV11-2; cdr3_aa: ASTQGVYGYT
d_call: TRBD1; v_call: TRBV3-1/TRBV3-2; cdr3_aa: ASSLFDRGSAF
d_call: NA; v_call: TRBV6-1; cdr3_aa: ASSEGGLGYT
d_call: NA; v_call: TRBV6-4; cdr3_aa: ASSDSPSGIGTDTQY
d_call: NA; v_call: TRBV5-4; cdr3_aa: ASSLVGRLAYGYT
d_call: TRBD1; v_call: TRBV25-1; cdr3_aa: ASARTGGYGYT
d_call: TRBD1; v_call: TRBV5-4; cdr3_aa: ASSFRGKNYEQY
d_call: NA; v_call: TRBV7-9; cdr3_aa: ASSLVGGYEQY
d_call: NA; v_call: TRBV6-1; cdr3_aa: ASSEAWLANYGYT
d_call: NA; v_call: TRBV27; cdr3_aa: ASSFYGGQRRGYT
d_call: NA; v_call: TRBV30; cdr3_aa: AWFRAGSSGANVLT
d_call: NA; v_call: TRBV19; cdr3_aa: ASRMSTGYTEAF
d_call: NA; v_call: TRBV7-2; cdr3_aa: ASSLQRGQPQH
d_call: NA; v_call: TRBV6-1; cdr3_aa: ASSEAGRGLNQPQH
d_call: NA; v_call: TRBV19; cdr3_aa: ASSMVKTGSSYEQY
d_call: NA; v_call: TRBV7-2; cdr3_aa: ASSLGGDPGGYT
d_call: NA; v_call: TRBV10-3; cdr3_aa: AIKEALLGQPQH
d_call: TRBD2; v_call: TRBV9; cdr3_aa: ASSVSGGTDTQY
d_call: NA; v_call: TRBV6-5; cdr3_aa: ASSYTRGISGNTIY
d_call: NA; v_call: TRBV5-1; cdr3_aa: ASSGDRPTQSYGYT
d_call: NA; v_call: TRBV10-2; cdr3_aa: ASSDRVGNYT
d_call: NA; v_call: TRBV6-5; cdr3_aa: ASSYGPRDSPLH
d_call: NA; v_call: TRBV15; cdr3_aa: ATSRVFGRDRTGELF
d_call: NA; v_call: TRBV3-1/TRBV3-2; cdr3_aa: ASSQDSTGGGYT
d_call: NA; v_call: TRBV9; cdr3_aa: ASSVEGVGTQY
d_call: TRBD2; v_call: TRBV27; cdr3_aa: ASSLLAGGPDNEQF
d_call: TRBD1; v_call: TRBV6-5; cdr3_aa: ASSYLGQGFYNEQF
d_call: TRBD1; v_call: TRBV6-5; cdr3_aa: ASRGTGEETQY
d_call: NA; v_call: TRBV28; cdr3_aa: ASSLSPGSRSNEKLF
d_call: TRBD2; v_call: TRBV10-2; cdr3_aa: ASSALAGGLDTGELF
d_call: NA; v_call: TRBV6-6; cdr3_aa: ASSYNEANEQF
d_call: NA; v_call: TRBV5-1; cdr3_aa: ASSFWGDTIY
d_call: TRBD1; v_call: TRBV6-1; cdr3_aa: ASSARGPGDLDTQY
d_call: NA; v_call: TRBV19; cdr3_aa: ASSVPYPEKLF
d_call: TRBD1; v_call: TRBV5-1; cdr3_aa: ASSPEQGALNTEAF
d_call: NA; v_call: TRBV12-5; cdr3_aa: ASGLVDSAYEQY
d_call: NA; v_call: TRBV5-1; cdr3_aa: ASSRDRTTEAF
d_call: NA; v_call: TRBV9; cdr3_aa: ASSVGLGNTIY
d_call: TRBD2; v_call: TRBV2; cdr3_aa: ASSVLAGGPGQETQY
d_call: TRBD1; v_call: TRBV19; cdr3_aa: ASSKGQGGFQTLH
d_call: TRBD1; v_call: TRBV10-3; cdr3_aa: AIRDRAGELF
d_call: NA; v_call: TRBV14; cdr3_aa: ASSQVPGKGSYNSPLH
d_call: TRBD2; v_call: TRBV3-1/TRBV3-2; cdr3_aa: ASSLLAGATDTQY
d_call: TRBD1; v_call: TRBV5-1; cdr3_aa: ASSLSGQGAWNYGYT